The sequence of this TCR beta chain was determined in a study of graft-versus-host responses after intestinal transplantation. Turning to the study itself: Every recipient had anti-thymocyte globulin induction and three to four years of tacrolimus plus steroids.

Germline loops: CDR1 SGHRS, CDR2 YFSETQ. Trimming stripped 2 bases from V and 4 bases from J, with 15 bases between. This CDR3 is built from 15 residues. Around 200,000 CFSE-labeled responder cells were plated with around 200,000 irradiated, violet-dye-labeled stimulator cells. Sorting of proliferating CFSE-low CD3+CD4+ and CD3+CD8+ responders took place after the reaction. The assay was immunoSEQ multiplex PCR, and TCRdb's table has in-frame clones only and misses some. Of around 13,000 clones listed, about 29% are singletons. Material: alloreactive CD8+ T cells from a mixed lymphocyte reaction culture, obtained before intestinal transplant. The subset is: CFSE-low proliferating T cells sorted from roughly 6-day pre-transplant mixed lymphocyte reaction (GvH or HvG direction). The sequence was collected from a human patient who received an intestinal transplant. The V call is TRBV5-1, the J call TRBJ1-2; maybe TRBD1 (5 bases). The CDR3 sequence is CASSFRAVGGYGYTF. The CDR3 DNA is TGCGCCAGCAGCTTCAGGGCGGTGGGTGGCTATGGCTACACCTTC.